The 11 T cell receptor beta chains below were found in one sample sequenced in a study of blood T cell repertoires in COVID-19 (TCRdb year 2020). Libraries were made using the immunoSEQ multiplex PCR assay. In TCRdb, the immuneACCESS table is reduced to in-frame sequences with V and J assigned. These tables do not hold every clone; where another copy was compared, an unresolved V gene accounts for under half, and the others remain unexplained. This sample gives about 280,000 clones in total; roughly 87% of them show up just once. Approximately 1% of the sample lies in the top ten. Material for sequencing was PBMCs or T cells enriched from blood (not recorded which). Receptors were obtained from a woman aged 30 to 39 who had recovered from COVID-19.

The rearrangement uses TRBV18 and TRBJ1-2; 8 positions agree with TRBD1. This CDR3 spans 14 amino acids. With 1 base clipped from V and 8 bases from J, the junction kept 6 bases outside the gene matches. Germline-derived CDR1 and CDR2 are KGHSH and LQKENI. In nucleotides, the CDR3 is TGTGCCAGCTCACCACTTGACAGGGGTCACGGCTACACCTTC. Amino acid sequence: CASSPLDRGHGYTF.

This chain connects TRBV6-4 to TRBJ2-1, with 8 bases aligning to TRBD1. V lost 5 bases and J lost 9; bases outside the gene matches: 12. Germline V lookup: CDR1 MRHNA, CDR2 SNTAGT. The CDR3 has 15 residues. The CDR3 region has the DNA TGTGCCAGCAGTCCCGGGACAGGCTTCCGAATTGAGCAGTTCTTC. It is translated as CASSPGTGFRIEQFF.

The DNA for the CDR3 is TGTGCCAGCTCACCAACCGGACAGCTAAGTTCACCCCTCCACTTT. As protein: CASSPTGQLSSPLHF. The rearrangement joins TRBV18 to TRBJ1-6; D might be TRBD1 (6 bases). The V and J ends lost 2 bases and 9 bases respectively, with 14 bases between them. Germline V CDR1 and CDR2: KGHSH, LQKENI. The length of the CDR3 is 15 residues.

V and J are TRBV7-9 and TRBJ2-3, with 8 bases fitting TRBD2. The CDR3 is 15 amino acids. The J segment lost 4 bases and the V segment lost 1 base, leaving 4 bases of the junction unmatched. Germline loops: CDR1 SEHNR, CDR2 FQNEAQ (reference sequence). The CDR3 bases are TGTGCCAGCAGCTTAGACGGGGGGGCCGCAGATACGCAGTATTTT. This codes for CASSLDGGAADTQYF.

The V and J genes are TRBV6-1 and TRBJ2-5; D perhaps matches TRBD2 (5 bases). The V end lost 2 bases, the J end lost 4 bases, and 23 bases lay between the germline ends. The germline V gene encodes CDR1 MNHNS and CDR2 SASEGT. The CDR3 sequence is 18 residues long. The CDR3 protein is CASSERAPTNTWGETQYF. In nucleotides, the CDR3 is TGTGCCAGCAGTGAAAGAGCCCCGACTAACACATGGGGAGAGACCCAGTACTTC.

The V call is TRBV18, the J call TRBJ1-6; no clear D gene. There are 15 residues in the CDR3. Germline lookup yields CDR1 KGHSH and CDR2 LQKENI. V was pared by 2 bases and J by 4 bases, with 9 bases between. DNA of the CDR3: TGTGCCAGCTCACCAAACACAGCTTATAATTCACCCCTCCACTTT. Translated, it gives CASSPNTAYNSPLHF.

The chain combines TRBV27 with TRBJ1-3; the D is unclear. CDR3 length equals 19 residues. V was shortened by 2 bases and J by 0 bases, with 20 bases between the two germline ends. The germline CDR1 and CDR2 sequences are MNHEY and SMNVEV (reference sequence). CDR3 sequence reads: CASSLGREVKGSSGNTIYF. DNA of the CDR3: TGTGCCAGCAGTTTAGGGCGGGAGGTGAAAGGAAGCTCTGGAAACACCATATATTTT.

The chain joins TRBV2 to TRBJ2-2; D is undetermined. This CDR3 contains 13 residues. The germline CDR1 and CDR2 sequences are SNHLY and FYNNEI. Trimming pared 7 bases from V and 6 bases from J, leaving 12 bases between. The CDR3 loop reads CASKREQAGELFF. Written as DNA, the CDR3 is TGTGCCAGCAAGAGAGAGCAAGCCGGGGAGCTGTTTTTT. The full variable domain, its missing parts supplied by reference TRBV2 and TRBJ2-2, is EPEVTQTPSHQVTQMGQEVILRCVPISNHLYFYWYRQILGQKVEFLVSFYNNEISEKSEIFDDQFSVERPDGSNFTLKIRSTKLEDSAMYFCASKREQAGELFFGEGSRLTVL.

The chain joins TRBV29-1 to TRBJ2-7; 9 bases agree with TRBD2. CDR1 is SQVTM, CDR2 ANQGSEA, per germline. Trimming at V came to 4 bases and at J to 2 bases, leaving 6 bases not matched to a gene. This CDR3 has 14 residues. This CDR3 is CSVGILAGPYEQYF. Written as DNA, the CDR3 is TGCAGCGTTGGTATACTAGCGGGCCCCTACGAGCAGTACTTC.

V usage is TRBV4-1 and J usage is TRBJ1-2, with D unresolved. The CDR3 is 12 amino acids. V lost 3 bases to trimming and J lost 8 bases, with 10 bases between them. Germline V gene lookup returns CDR1 MGHRA and CDR2 YSYEKL. CDR3 DNA sequence: TGCGCCAGCAGCCACCGTTCCTACGGCTACACCTTC. Translation gives CASSHRSYGYTF.

This chain links TRBV19 with TRBJ2-1; D is perhaps TRBD2 (5 bases). The V gene lost 3 bases and the J gene lost 5 bases, with 14 bases spanning the gap. Germline CDR1 is LNHDA and CDR2 is SQIVND (reference sequence). This CDR3 is 15 amino acids long. The CDR3 nucleotides read TGTGCCAGTAGTATGGACGGGGAATGGGACAATGAGCAGTTCTTC. This codes for CASSMDGEWDNEQFF.